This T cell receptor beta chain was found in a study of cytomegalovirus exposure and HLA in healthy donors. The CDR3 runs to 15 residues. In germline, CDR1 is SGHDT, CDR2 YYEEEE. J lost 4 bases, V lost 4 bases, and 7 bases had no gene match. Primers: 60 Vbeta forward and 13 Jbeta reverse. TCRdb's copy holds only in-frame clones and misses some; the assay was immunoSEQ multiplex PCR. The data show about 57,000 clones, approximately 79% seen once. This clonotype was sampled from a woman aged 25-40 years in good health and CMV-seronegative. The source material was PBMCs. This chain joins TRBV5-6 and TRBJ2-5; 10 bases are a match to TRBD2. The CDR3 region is CASSAAGTSAETQYF. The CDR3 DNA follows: TGTGCCAGCAGCGCGGCCGGGACTAGCGCAGAGACCCAGTACTTC.